This T cell receptor beta chain emerged from a study of blood T cell repertoires in COVID-19. Study summary: Samples of COVID-19 (acute and convalescent) were obtained from the United States, Italy and Spain.

In the original workflow: Reference gene primers were amplified, and this amplification served to estimate nucleated cell counts. Assay used: immunoSEQ multiplex PCR; TCRdb lists only in-frame clones, some missing. The V and J calls and clone size come from that table; D and trimming were worked out from the DNA. The data show roughly 230,000 clones, approximately 85% seen once. Trimming stripped 0 bases from V and 5 bases from J, with 13 bases between. This CDR3 has 15 amino acids. Germline loops: CDR1 MGHRA, CDR2 YSYEKL. This chain uses TRBV4-1 with TRBJ1-1; D might be TRBD1 (6 bases). The TCR was taken from a man aged 50 or older with COVID-19, enrolled during active disease. Sequenced input: peripheral blood. CDR3 protein: CASSQDRGAWTEAFF. CDR3 bases: TGCGCCAGCAGCCAAGATCGGGGGGCATGGACTGAAGCTTTCTTT.